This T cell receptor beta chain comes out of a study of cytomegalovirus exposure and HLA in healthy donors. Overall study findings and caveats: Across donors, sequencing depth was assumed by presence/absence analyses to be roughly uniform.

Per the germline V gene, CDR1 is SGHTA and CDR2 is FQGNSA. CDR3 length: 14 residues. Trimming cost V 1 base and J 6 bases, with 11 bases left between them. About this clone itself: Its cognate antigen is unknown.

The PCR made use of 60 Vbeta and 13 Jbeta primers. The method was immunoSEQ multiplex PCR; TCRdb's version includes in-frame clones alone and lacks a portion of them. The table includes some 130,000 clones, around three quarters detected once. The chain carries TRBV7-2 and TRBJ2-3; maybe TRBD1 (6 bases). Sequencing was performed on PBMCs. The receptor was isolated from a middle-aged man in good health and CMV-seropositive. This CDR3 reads CASSLVGAHDTQYF. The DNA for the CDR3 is TGTGCCAGCAGCTTAGTGGGGGCACATGATACGCAGTATTTT.